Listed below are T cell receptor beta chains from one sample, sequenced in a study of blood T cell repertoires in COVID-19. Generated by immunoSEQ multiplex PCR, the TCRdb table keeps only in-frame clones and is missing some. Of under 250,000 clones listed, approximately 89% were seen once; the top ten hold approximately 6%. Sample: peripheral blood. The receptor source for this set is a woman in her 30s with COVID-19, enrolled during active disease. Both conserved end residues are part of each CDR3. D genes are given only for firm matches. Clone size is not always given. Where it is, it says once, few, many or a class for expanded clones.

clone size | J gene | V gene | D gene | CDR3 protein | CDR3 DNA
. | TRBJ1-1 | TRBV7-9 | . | CASRHTENTEAFF | TGTGCCAGCAGACATACCGAGAACACTGAAGCTTTCTTT
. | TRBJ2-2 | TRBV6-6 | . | CASSYSEDGELFF | TGTGCCAGCAGTTACTCGGAGGACGGGGAGCTGTTTTTT
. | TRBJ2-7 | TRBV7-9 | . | CASSSGDEQYF | TGTGCCAGCAGCTCTGGAGACGAGCAGTACTTC
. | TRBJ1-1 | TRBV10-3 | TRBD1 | CAISRQGNIENTEAFF | TGTGCCATCAGCAGACAGGGTAATATAGAAAACACTGAAGCTTTCTTT
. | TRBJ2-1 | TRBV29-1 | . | CSVGKGPEQFF | TGCAGCGTCGGGAAGGGTCCTGAGCAGTTCTTC
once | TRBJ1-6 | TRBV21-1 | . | CASSKSARGLNNSPLHF | TGTGCCAGCAGCAAAAGCGCTAGGGGGCTGAACAATTCACCCCTCCACTTT
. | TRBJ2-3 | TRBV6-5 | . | CASSYSKGLADTQYF | TGTGCCAGCAGTTACTCGAAGGGGCTTGCAGATACGCAGTATTTT
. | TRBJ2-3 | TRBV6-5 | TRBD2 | CASSIAGEADTQYF | TGTGCCAGCAGTATAGCGGGAGAGGCAGATACGCAGTATTTT
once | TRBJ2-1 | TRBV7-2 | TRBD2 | CASSSQISSGSYNEQFF | TGTGCCAGCAGCTCGCAAATCTCTAGCGGTTCCTACAATGAGCAGTTCTTC
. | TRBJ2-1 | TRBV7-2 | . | CASSLVAPGNEQFF | TGTGCCAGCAGCTTAGTTGCTCCGGGCAATGAGCAGTTCTTC
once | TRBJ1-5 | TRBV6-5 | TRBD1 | CASKGGPSDNQPQHF | TGTGCCAGCAAAGGGGGCCCCTCCGACAATCAGCCCCAGCATTTT
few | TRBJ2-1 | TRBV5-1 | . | CASSLGYIGANDNEQFF | TGCGCCAGCAGCTTGGGATACATAGGAGCCAATGACAATGAGCAGTTCTTC